The sequence of this TCR beta chain was determined in a study of blood T cell repertoires in COVID-19. Study-level information: Acute and convalescent COVID-19 samples came from the United States, Italy and Spain. Sources were T cells, B-cell-depleted T cells, or PBMCs; the material itself was cDNA or gDNA.

J lost 4 bases, V lost 4 bases, and 11 bases had no gene match. This CDR3 region has 17 residues. CDR1 is LGHDT and CDR2 is YNNKEL in the germline V gene (reference sequence). Per the authors' pipeline: Amplification with reference gene primers provided the estimates of nucleated cell counts. This table comes from immunoSEQ multiplex PCR, and its TCRdb copy is limited to in-frame clones, with some not included. The V and J calls and clone size are taken from that table; D and trimming were inferred from the DNA. The table has around 260,000 clones, 80% to 90% seen once. This clonotype originated in a woman aged 50 to 60 who had recovered from COVID-19. Sequencing was carried out using peripheral blood. The V gene is TRBV3-1 (or the pseudogene TRBV3-2), the J gene TRBJ2-1, with 9 bases identical to TRBD2. CDR3 nucleotides: TGTGCCAGCAGCCCTCTTGGGGCTAGCGGGATATACAATGAGCAGTTCTTC. It translates to CASSPLGASGIYNEQFF.